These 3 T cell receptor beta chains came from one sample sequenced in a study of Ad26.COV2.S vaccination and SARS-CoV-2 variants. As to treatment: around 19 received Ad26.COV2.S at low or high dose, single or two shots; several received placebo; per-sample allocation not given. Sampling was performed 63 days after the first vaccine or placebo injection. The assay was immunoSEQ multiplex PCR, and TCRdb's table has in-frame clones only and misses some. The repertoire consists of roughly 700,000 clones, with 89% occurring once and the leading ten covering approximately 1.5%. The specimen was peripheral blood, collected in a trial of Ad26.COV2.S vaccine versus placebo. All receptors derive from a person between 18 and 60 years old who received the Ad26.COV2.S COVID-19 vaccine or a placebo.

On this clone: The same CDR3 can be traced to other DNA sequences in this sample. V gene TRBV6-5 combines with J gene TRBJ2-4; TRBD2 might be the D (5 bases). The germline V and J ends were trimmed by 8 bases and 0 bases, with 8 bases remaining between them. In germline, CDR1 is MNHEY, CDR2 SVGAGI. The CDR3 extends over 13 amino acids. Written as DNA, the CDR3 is TGTGCCAGCTCAGGACTAGCCAAAAACATTCAGTACTTC. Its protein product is CASSGLAKNIQYF.

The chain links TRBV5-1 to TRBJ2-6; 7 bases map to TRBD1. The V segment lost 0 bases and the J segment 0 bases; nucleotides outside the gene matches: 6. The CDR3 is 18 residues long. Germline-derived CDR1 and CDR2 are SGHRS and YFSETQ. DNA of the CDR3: TGCGCCAGCAGCTTGGCCCCGGGACAGAGCTCTGGGGCCAACGTCCTGACTTTC. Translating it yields CASSLAPGQSSGANVLTF. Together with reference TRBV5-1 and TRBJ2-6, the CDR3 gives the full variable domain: KAGVTQTPRYLIKTRGQQVTLSCSPISGHRSVSWYQQTPGQGLQFLFEYFSETQRNKGNFPGRFSGRQFSNSRSEMNVSTLELGDSALYLCASSLAPGQSSGANVLTFGAGSRLTVL.

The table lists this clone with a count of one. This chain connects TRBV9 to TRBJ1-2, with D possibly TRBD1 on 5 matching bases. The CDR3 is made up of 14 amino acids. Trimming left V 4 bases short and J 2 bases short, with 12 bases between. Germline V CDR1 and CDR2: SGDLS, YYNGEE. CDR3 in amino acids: CASSQFPGNYGYTF. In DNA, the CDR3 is TGTGCCAGCAGCCAATTCCCAGGGAACTATGGCTACACCTTC. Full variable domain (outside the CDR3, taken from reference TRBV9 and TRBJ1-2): DSGVTQTPKHLITATGQRVTLRCSPRSGDLSVYWYQQSLDQGLQFLIQYYNGEERAKGNILERFSAQQFPDLHSELNLSSLELGDSALYFCASSQFPGNYGYTFGSGTRLTVV.